Listed below are T cell receptor beta chains from one sample, sequenced in a study of early T cells in non-severe SARS-CoV-2 infection. MiXCR, run by TCRdb on the 5' RACE reads, gives a single entry per CDR3 protein. Counted here are fewer than 85,000 distinct CDR3 sequences, roughly an eighth occurring once; the ten biggest clones make up 1.3%. Specimen: whole blood. These receptors all come from an adult who was a healthcare worker with PCR-confirmed SARS-CoV-2 infection or an uninfected control (not recorded which). The CDR3 runs from the conserved cysteine through the conserved F or W. A D gene is named only where the DNA matches it firmly. The size entry is marked missing in some rows and otherwise reads once, few, many or a size class.

>many|TRBJ2-7|-|TRBV4-3
CASSQAAYSYEQYF
TGCGCCAGCAGCCAAGCCGCATATTCCTACGAGCAGTACTTC
>many|TRBJ2-2|-|TRBV4-2
CASSQGHDRPSNTGELFF
TGTGCCAGCAGCCAAGGGCATGACAGGCCTTCGAACACCGGGGAGCTGTTTTTT
>-|TRBJ1-5|TRBD1|TRBV24-1
CATSDVGQGDQPQHF
TGTGCCACCAGTGATGTCGGACAGGGCGATCAGCCCCAGCATTTT
>few|TRBJ1-5|TRBD1|TRBV19
CASSIQGAGQPQHF
TGTGCCAGTAGTATTCAGGGGGCTGGGCAGCCCCAGCATTTT
>many|TRBJ2-5|-|TRBV28
CASSPGRVETQYF
TGTGCCAGCAGTCCTGGAAGGGTAGAGACCCAGTACTTC
>many|TRBJ1-2|TRBD1|TRBV20-1
CSARGQSYGYTF
TGCAGTGCTAGGGGACAGTCCTATGGCTACACCTTC
>many|TRBJ2-2|TRBD2|TRBV6-6
CASSRLAGNTGELFF
TGTGCCAGCAGTCGTTTAGCGGGGAACACCGGGGAGCTGTTTTTT
>many|TRBJ2-7|-|TRBV18
CASSPQLDEQYF
TGTGCCAGCTCACCCCAACTGGACGAGCAGTACTTC
>few|TRBJ2-1|TRBD1|TRBV9
CASSVGMDRGYNEQFF
TGTGCCAGCAGCGTAGGGATGGACAGGGGATACAATGAGCAGTTCTTC
>many|TRBJ1-2|TRBD1|TRBV18
CASSPSGTGGAKGYTF
TGTGCCAGCTCACCGTCGGGGACAGGGGGTGCGAAGGGCTACACCTTC
>-|TRBJ1-5|TRBD1|TRBV12-3/TRBV12-4
CASSLEGTAEIGNQPQHF
TGTGCCAGCAGTTTAGAGGGGACAGCTGAGATCGGCAATCAGCCCCAGCATTTT
>-|TRBJ1-2|-|TRBV20-1
CSARPWNYGYTF
TGCAGTGCTAGGCCTTGGAACTATGGCTACACCTTC
>many|TRBJ2-2|-|TRBV12-3/TRBV12-4
CASSFGRNTGELFF
TGTGCCAGCAGTTTTGGCAGAAACACCGGGGAGCTGTTTTTT
>-|TRBJ2-2|-|TRBV2
CARGEAPGELFF
TGTGCCAGGGGAGAAGCACCCGGGGAGCTGTTTTTT
>-|TRBJ2-2|-|TRBV5-1
CASSSRGVNTGELFF
TGCGCCAGCAGCTCGCGGGGTGTGAACACCGGGGAGCTGTTTTTT
>-|TRBJ2-5|-|TRBV25-1
CASSGKPGLGQETQYF
TGTGCCAGCAGTGGGAAACCGGGCCTCGGACAAGAGACCCAGTACTTC
>-|TRBJ2-1|TRBD1|TRBV12-3/TRBV12-4
CASSLGQPSYNEQFF
TGTGCCAGCAGTTTGGGACAGCCCTCCTACAATGAGCAGTTCTTC
>-|TRBJ2-3|TRBD2|TRBV4-2
CASSPRTSGADTQYF
TGTGCCAGCAGCCCCCGGACTAGTGGGGCAGATACGCAGTATTTT
>many|TRBJ2-1|-|TRBV19
CASSVQKNNEQFF
TGTGCCAGTAGTGTACAGAAAAACAATGAGCAGTTCTTC
>many|TRBJ2-7|-|TRBV12-3/TRBV12-4
CASSFFRPRALDYEQYF
TGTGCCAGCAGTTTTTTCCGGCCTAGGGCCCTCGACTACGAGCAGTACTTC
>-|TRBJ1-1|-|TRBV6-2/TRBV6-3
CASSYYTMNTEAFF
TGTGCCAGCAGTTACTATACCATGAACACTGAAGCTTTCTTT
>many|TRBJ2-3|-|TRBV4-3
CASSQGTAGPTDTQYF
TGCGCCAGCAGCCAAGGGACGGCGGGACCCACAGATACGCAGTATTTT
>many|TRBJ2-7|-|TRBV4-2
CASSQPHSYEQYF
TGTGCCAGCAGCCAACCGCACAGCTACGAGCAGTACTTC
>-|TRBJ2-3|-|TRBV2
CASRKAGNTDTQYF
TGTGCCAGCAGGAAAGCGGGTAACACAGATACGCAGTATTTT
>many|TRBJ1-5|-|TRBV7-8
CASSLESNNQPQHF
TGTGCCAGCAGCTTAGAGAGCAATAATCAGCCCCAGCATTTT